This T cell receptor (beta chain) was retrieved from a study of cytomegalovirus exposure and HLA in healthy donors. With 7 bases removed from V and 7 bases from J, the gap between germline ends came to 10 bases. Germline V gives CDR1 SGHTA, CDR2 FQGNSA. The CDR3 sequence is 11 residues long. Use of 60 Vbeta and 13 Jbeta primers characterized the PCR. The protocol was immunoSEQ multiplex PCR, while the TCRdb copy is restricted to in-frame clones and leaves out a portion. The repertoire holds around 61,000 clones, with 65% to 80% as singletons. The gene calls are TRBV7-2 and TRBJ1-1, with D hard to call. The clonotype originates from a man aged 35-49 years in good health and CMV-seropositive. Specimen: PBMCs. CDR3 nucleotides: TGTGCCAGCACCCCCCTAAGTGAAGCTTTCTTT. Residues: CASTPLSEAFF.